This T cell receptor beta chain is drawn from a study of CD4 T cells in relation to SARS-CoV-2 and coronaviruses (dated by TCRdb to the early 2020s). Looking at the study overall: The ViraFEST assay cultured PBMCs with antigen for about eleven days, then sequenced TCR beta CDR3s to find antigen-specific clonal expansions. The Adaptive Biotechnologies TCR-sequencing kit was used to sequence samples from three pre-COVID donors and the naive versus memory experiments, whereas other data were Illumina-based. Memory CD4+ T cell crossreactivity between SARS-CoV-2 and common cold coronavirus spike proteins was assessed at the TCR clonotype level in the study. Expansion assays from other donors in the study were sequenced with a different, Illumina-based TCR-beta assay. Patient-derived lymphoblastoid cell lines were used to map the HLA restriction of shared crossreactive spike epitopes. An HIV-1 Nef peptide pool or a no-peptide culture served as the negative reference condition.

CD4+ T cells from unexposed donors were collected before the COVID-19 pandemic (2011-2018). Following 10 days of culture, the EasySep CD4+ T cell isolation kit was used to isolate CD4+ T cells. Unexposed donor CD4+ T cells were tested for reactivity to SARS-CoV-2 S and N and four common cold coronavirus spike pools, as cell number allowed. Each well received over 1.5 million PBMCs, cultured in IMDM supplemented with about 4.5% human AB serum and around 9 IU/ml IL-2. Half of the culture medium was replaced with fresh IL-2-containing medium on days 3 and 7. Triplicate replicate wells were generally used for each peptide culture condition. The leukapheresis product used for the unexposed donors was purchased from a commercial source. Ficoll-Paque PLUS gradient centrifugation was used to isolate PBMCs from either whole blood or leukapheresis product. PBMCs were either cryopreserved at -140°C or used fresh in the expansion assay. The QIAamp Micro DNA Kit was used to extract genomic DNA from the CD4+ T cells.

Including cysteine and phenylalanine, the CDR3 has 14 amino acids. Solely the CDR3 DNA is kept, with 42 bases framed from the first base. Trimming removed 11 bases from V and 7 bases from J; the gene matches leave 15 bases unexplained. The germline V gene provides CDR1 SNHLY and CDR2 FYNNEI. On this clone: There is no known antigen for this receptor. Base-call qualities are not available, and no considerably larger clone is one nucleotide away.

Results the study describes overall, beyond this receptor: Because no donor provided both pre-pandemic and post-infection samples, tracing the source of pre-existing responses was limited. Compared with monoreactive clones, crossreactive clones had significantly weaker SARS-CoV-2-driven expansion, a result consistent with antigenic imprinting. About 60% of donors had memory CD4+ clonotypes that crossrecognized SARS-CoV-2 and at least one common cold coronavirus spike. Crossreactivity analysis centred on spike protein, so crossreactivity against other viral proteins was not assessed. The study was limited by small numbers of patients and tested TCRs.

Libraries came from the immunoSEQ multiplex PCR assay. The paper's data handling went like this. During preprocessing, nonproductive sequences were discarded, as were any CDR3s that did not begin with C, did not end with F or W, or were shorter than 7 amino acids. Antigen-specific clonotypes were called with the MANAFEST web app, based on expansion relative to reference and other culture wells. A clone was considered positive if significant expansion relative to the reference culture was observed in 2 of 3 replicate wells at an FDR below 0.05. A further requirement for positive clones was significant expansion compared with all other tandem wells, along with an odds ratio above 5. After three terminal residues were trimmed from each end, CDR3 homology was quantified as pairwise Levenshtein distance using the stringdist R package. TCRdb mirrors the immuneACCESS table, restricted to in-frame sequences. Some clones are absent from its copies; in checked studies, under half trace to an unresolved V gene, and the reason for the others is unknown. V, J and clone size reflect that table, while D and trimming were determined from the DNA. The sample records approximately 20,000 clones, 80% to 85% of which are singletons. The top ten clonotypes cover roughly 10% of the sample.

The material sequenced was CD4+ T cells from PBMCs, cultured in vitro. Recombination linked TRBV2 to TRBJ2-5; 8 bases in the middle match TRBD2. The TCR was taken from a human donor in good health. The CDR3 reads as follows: CAGFSGVGLGTQYF. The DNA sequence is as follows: TGTGCCGGTTTTAGCGGGGTAGGATTGGGGACCCAGTACTTC.